This TCR beta chain was sequenced in a study of CD8+ T cells in alopecia areata. This clone appeared a single time. The CDR3 has 15 amino acids. V was clipped by 4 bases and J by 4 bases; unmatched bases: 8. Germline loops: CDR1 GTSNPN, CDR2 SVGIG (reference sequence). cDNA serving as the sequencing template came from extracted, reverse transcribed RNA. Clones were read by immunoSEQ multiplex PCR, and TCRdb kept only the in-frame ones, dropping some. The sample has under 150,000 clones, roughly three fifths seen once. Specified treatment: oral pan-JAK inhibitor, 5-10 mg twice daily. The chain links TRBV30 to TRBJ2-1, with 9 nucleotides matching TRBD2. The sequence derives from a human donor with alopecia areata. Source: CD4+ T cells sorted from blood, taken at week 24, from a patient treated with tofacitinib. CDR3 coding DNA: TGTGCCTGGATTCTGCGGGGGGGATCGTACAATGAGCAGTTCTTC. It yields the protein CAWILRGGSYNEQFF.